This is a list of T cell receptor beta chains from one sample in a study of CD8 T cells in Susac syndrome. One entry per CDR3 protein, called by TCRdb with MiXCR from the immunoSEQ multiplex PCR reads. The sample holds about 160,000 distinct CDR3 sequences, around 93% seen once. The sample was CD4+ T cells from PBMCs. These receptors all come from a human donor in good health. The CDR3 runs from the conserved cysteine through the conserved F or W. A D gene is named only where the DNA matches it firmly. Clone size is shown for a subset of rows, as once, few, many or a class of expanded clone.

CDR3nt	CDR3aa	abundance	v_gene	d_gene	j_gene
TGTGCCAGCAGCCGAGGGGAAGCCTCTACGTACAATGAGCAGTTCTTC	CASSRGEASTYNEQFF	.	TRBV3-1	.	TRBJ2-1
TGTGCCAGTAGTGCCGGACAGGGCCAGCCCCAGCATTTT	CASSAGQGQPQHF	.	TRBV19	TRBD1	TRBJ1-5
TGTGCCAGCAGTTTCCAGGGGCCTTCCTACGAGCAGTACTTC	CASSFQGPSYEQYF	.	TRBV12-3/TRBV12-4	.	TRBJ2-7
TGTGCCAGCAGTTCTAGCGGGGTGGGGACAGATACGCAGTATTTT	CASSSSGVGTDTQYF	.	TRBV6-5	TRBD2	TRBJ2-3
TGCGCCAGCAGTGAGTCGACGGGTGGGCCCCAGCATTTT	CASSESTGGPQHF	.	TRBV10-2	.	TRBJ1-5
TGTGCCAGCTCACCACGGACCGACCGCGAAGAGACCCAGTACTTC	CASSPRTDREETQYF	once	TRBV18	.	TRBJ2-5
TGTGCCAGCAGCTTAAGTAGGTCAGGCGGGGCAGATACGCAGTATTTT	CASSLSRSGGADTQYF	.	TRBV7-3	.	TRBJ2-3
TGTGCCAGCAGCTCCTGGACAGGGGAGGGCGAGCAGTACTTC	CASSSWTGEGEQYF	.	TRBV7-9	TRBD1	TRBJ2-7
TGTGCCAGCAGCTTGGACTCCAACACCGGGGAGCTGTTTTTT	CASSLDSNTGELFF	few	TRBV7-9	.	TRBJ2-2
TGCAGTGCACCCTTATGGCGGGGGGTATTCAATGAGCAGTTCTTC	CSAPLWRGVFNEQFF	.	TRBV20-1	TRBD2	TRBJ2-1
TGTGCCAGCAGCCTAAGACATTCCTACGAGCAGTACTTC	CASSLRHSYEQYF	.	TRBV7-2	.	TRBJ2-7
TGCAGTGCTGAAGATTACAAAAAGCAGTTCTTC	CSAEDYKKQFF	.	TRBV20-1	.	TRBJ2-1
TGTGCCAGCAGGGGGGGGGCCGGTGCCAAAAACATTCAGTACTTC	CASRGGAGAKNIQYF	.	TRBV2	.	TRBJ2-4
TGTGCCATCAGTGAGGGGCCCACCAGAGATACGCAGTATTTT	CAISEGPTRDTQYF	.	TRBV10-3	.	TRBJ2-3
TGTGCCAGCAGAAGACAGGGTGCATCCGCTGAAGCTTTCTTT	CASRRQGASAEAFF	.	TRBV3-1	TRBD1	TRBJ1-1
TGTGCCAGCAGTGCAGTAACCGGGCTCTATGGCTACACCTTC	CASSAVTGLYGYTF	.	TRBV6-2/TRBV6-3	.	TRBJ1-2
TGTGCCAGCAGCCCACCCGGAGGGTATACCCTCCACTTT	CASSPPGGYTLHF	.	TRBV7-7	.	TRBJ1-6
TGCAGCGTTGAAGCTGGCGGTGAAAAACTGTTTTTT	CSVEAGGEKLFF	once	TRBV29-1	.	TRBJ1-4
TGTGCCAGTATGGACAGGGACAATCAGCCCCAGCATTTT	CASMDRDNQPQHF	once	TRBV19	TRBD1	TRBJ1-5
TGTGCCAGCAGCCGCGGGGAAGCTTTGGCGGGCGAGCAGTACTTC	CASSRGEALAGEQYF	.	TRBV11-2	.	TRBJ2-7
TGTGCCAGCAGCCCAGAGAGTTCCGGCAATCAGCCCCAGCATTTT	CASSPESSGNQPQHF	.	TRBV3-1	.	TRBJ1-5
TGTGCCAGTAACTCCGGGACGCGGTTTTCACCCCTCCACTTT	CASNSGTRFSPLHF	.	TRBV19	.	TRBJ1-6
TGTGCCAGCAGTTTGACCGGGTCTTTCTCTGGAAACACCATATATTTT	CASSLTGSFSGNTIYF	.	TRBV12-3/TRBV12-4	.	TRBJ1-3
TGCAGTGCTCAAGGGTGGGGACAGGGGAGCGGGGAGCTGTTTTTT	CSAQGWGQGSGELFF	.	TRBV20-1	TRBD1	TRBJ2-2
TGTGCCAGTAGTAAACAGGGGGCCTCCTACAATGAGCAGTTCTTC	CASSKQGASYNEQFF	once	TRBV19	TRBD1	TRBJ2-1
TGTGCCAGCAGCCTATACGGTTCCGGGGAGCTGTTTTTT	CASSLYGSGELFF	.	TRBV11-3	.	TRBJ2-2
TGTGCCAGCAGTACCCCAAACCAGGGTATCAATGAGCAGTTCTTC	CASSTPNQGINEQFF	.	TRBV27	.	TRBJ2-1
TGCGCCAGCAGCCCTACCGGGGTGAACTATGGCTACACCTTC	CASSPTGVNYGYTF	.	TRBV5-1	.	TRBJ1-2
TGTGCCAGCAGGGCTTTGGACAGGGAGACCCAGTACTTC	CASRALDRETQYF	.	TRBV2	TRBD1	TRBJ2-5
TGCAGCGGGGGAGATAATGAAAAACTGTTTTTT	CSGGDNEKLFF	.	TRBV29-1	.	TRBJ1-4
TGTGCCAGCAGCTTAAGGCAGGGGGGTTACGAGCAGTACTTC	CASSLRQGGYEQYF	.	TRBV7-2	.	TRBJ2-7
TGCGCCAGCAGCTTGGACACAATGAGTGGAAACACTGAAGCTTTCTTT	CASSLDTMSGNTEAFF	.	TRBV5-1	.	TRBJ1-1
TGTGCCAGCAGCCTAGCGGGGGGATACTACGAGCAGTACTTC	CASSLAGGYYEQYF	.	TRBV6-5	TRBD2	TRBJ2-7
TGTGCCAGCAGTTTAATGGGGAATCGGGAAAAACTGTTTTTT	CASSLMGNREKLFF	.	TRBV12-3/TRBV12-4	.	TRBJ1-4
TGTGCCAGTCGTCCTCAGGGGGGGCCCACTGAAGCTTTCTTT	CASRPQGGPTEAFF	.	TRBV27	TRBD1	TRBJ1-1
TGTGCCAGCAGCGCCCACTCCGGACAATATGGCTACACCTTC	CASSAHSGQYGYTF	.	TRBV9	.	TRBJ1-2
TGTGCCAGCAGTATGGGACTAGATAACAATGAGCAGTTCTTC	CASSMGLDNNEQFF	.	TRBV6-1	TRBD2	TRBJ2-1
TGTGCCAGCAGTGACGACAGGGTCGGGCAGCCCCAGCATTTT	CASSDDRVGQPQHF	.	TRBV12-3/TRBV12-4	TRBD1	TRBJ1-5
TGTGCCAGCTCACCACCATATAGGCGTGCTGAACTCTCTGGGGCCAACGTCCTGACTTTC	CASSPPYRRAELSGANVLTF	.	TRBV18	.	TRBJ2-6
TGTGCCAGCAGCCAAGATATCCAGCGGGGGGGTGTACCGTTCTTC	CASSQDIQRGGVPFF	once	TRBV4-2	TRBD2	TRBJ2-1
TGTGCCGGAGCAGGCCCCGCGAACACCGGGGAGCTGTTTTTT	CAGAGPANTGELFF	.	TRBV30	.	TRBJ2-2
TGTGCTAGTGGTTTGGACCCCAAGGGGACAGACACTAGGATGCCGAGGGAGCCCCAGCATTTT	CASGLDPKGTDTRMPREPQHF	.	TRBV12-5	TRBD1	TRBJ1-5
TGTGCCAGCAATCCGGGACGAATGAACACTGAAGCTTTCTTT	CASNPGRMNTEAFF	.	TRBV12-3/TRBV12-4	.	TRBJ1-1
TGCGCCAGCAGCCATCCGGGACAGGGAGGCCATCAGCCCCAGCATTTT	CASSHPGQGGHQPQHF	.	TRBV4-1	TRBD1	TRBJ1-5
TGTGCCAGTAGTCGAACAGTCTCCTACGAGCAGTACTTC	CASSRTVSYEQYF	few	TRBV19	.	TRBJ2-7
TGCAGCGGCGACAGCCTCCGGGATGAAGCTTTCTTT	CSGDSLRDEAFF	.	TRBV29-1	.	TRBJ1-1
TGTGCCAGCAGCGTAGACGGGTACGATGAAAAACTGTTTTTT	CASSVDGYDEKLFF	once	TRBV9	.	TRBJ1-4
TGTGCCAGCAGCGCGACAGGGGGTAGAGGCTACACCTTC	CASSATGGRGYTF	once	TRBV7-3	TRBD1	TRBJ1-2
TGTGCCAGCTCACCCCCCGGGGGGCTAAATGAGCAGTTCTTC	CASSPPGGLNEQFF	.	TRBV18	.	TRBJ2-1
TGTGCCAGTAAACCGGGACAGGGGCGTAACTATGGCTACACCTTC	CASKPGQGRNYGYTF	.	TRBV19	TRBD1	TRBJ1-2